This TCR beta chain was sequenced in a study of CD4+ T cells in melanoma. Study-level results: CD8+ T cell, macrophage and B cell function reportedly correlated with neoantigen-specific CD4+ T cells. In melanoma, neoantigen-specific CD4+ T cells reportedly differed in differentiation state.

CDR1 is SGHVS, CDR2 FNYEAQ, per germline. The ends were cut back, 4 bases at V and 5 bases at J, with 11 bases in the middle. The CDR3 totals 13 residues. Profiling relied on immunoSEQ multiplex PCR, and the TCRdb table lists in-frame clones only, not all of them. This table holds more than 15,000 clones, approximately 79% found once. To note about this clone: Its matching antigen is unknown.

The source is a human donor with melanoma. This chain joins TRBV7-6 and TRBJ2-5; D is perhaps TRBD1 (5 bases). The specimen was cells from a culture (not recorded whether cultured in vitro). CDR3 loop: CASSYGPGETQYF. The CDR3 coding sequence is TGTGCCAGCAGCTATGGACCAGGGGAGACCCAGTACTTC.